This T cell receptor beta chain was identified in a study of early T cells in non-severe SARS-CoV-2 infection. This clonotype came up a few times. Its antigen is still unknown. Unique molecular identifiers were affixed to single, distinct cDNA molecules. A single record per CDR3 protein comes from TCRdb applying MiXCR to the 5' RACE reads. The sample carries more than 55,000 distinct CDR3 sequences, around 13% recorded once. In germline, CDR1 is SNHLY, CDR2 FYNNEI. There are 13 residues in the CDR3. The V end was cut by 4 bases, the J end by 5 bases, with 11 bases between. Points from the study as a whole: Comparison of clonotypes with VDJdb favored anti-spike CD8 responses while missing private and CD4 specificities.

This chain connects TRBV2 to TRBJ1-1; a possible D gene is TRBD1 (6 bases). Sequenced sample: whole blood. This sequence originates from an adult who was a healthcare worker with PCR-confirmed SARS-CoV-2 infection or an uninfected control (not recorded which). As DNA, the CDR3 is TGTGCCAGCAGTGTCAGGGGATTGACTGAAGCTTTCTTT. It encodes CASSVRGLTEAFF.